The rows below give T cell receptor beta chains drawn from one sample of a study of blood T cell repertoires in COVID-19. This table comes from immunoSEQ multiplex PCR, and its TCRdb copy is limited to in-frame clones, with some not included. The data hold roughly 400,000 clones, with roughly 90% observed a single time. The sequenced material came from PBMCs or T cells enriched from blood (not recorded which). These receptors were taken from a woman in her forties with acute COVID-19. The conserved cysteine and the conserved F or W are not part of the CDR3 here.

CDR3 protein | V gene
ASSESRGSPLH | TRBV6-1
ASSPIQGSTEAF | TRBV7-9
ASSEPGQQPQH | TRBV2
ASSRTGTGETQY | TRBV5-5
AWSEGQGTTGELF | TRBV30
ASSLLGQGIEKLF | TRBV11-2
ASSGGQADSPLH | TRBV5-4
AWSVHQRGAPEQF | TRBV30
ASSPRGLAGKTEQF | TRBV18
ASSIARSGNTIY | TRBV19
ASSLQDSNYGYT | TRBV7-8
ASSFSRDTIQETQY | TRBV7-7
AWSNLGQGELAKNIQY | TRBV30
ASSLTQVAGELF | TRBV13
ASSPDGASGNTIY | TRBV5-4
ASGPGLRNTEAF | TRBV9
ASSLARGWNTGELF | TRBV11-2
ASSIYSGTGGAGYT | TRBV19
ASSIDREEGYT | TRBV19
ASSESVAFQETQY | TRBV2
ASSLGDFNYGYT | TRBV9
AISLSGGDYEQY | TRBV10-3
ASETGDANYGYT | TRBV6-5
ASSRGGRDNEQF | TRBV4-1
ATSRPGSYEQY | TRBV24-1
ASSIGGGRVYEQY | TRBV19
ASSPSRRSREKLF | TRBV19